The rows below give T cell receptor beta chains drawn from one sample of a study of regulatory T cells in long-lasting Graves disease. MiXCR, run by TCRdb on the multiplex PCR reads, gives a single entry per CDR3 protein. The repertoire has around 480,000 distinct CDR3 sequences, roughly 15% of them found once; the top ten carry 12%. The data also belong to a second study, concerning T cells in Graves' hyperthyroidism and ophthalmopathy.

Sequencing used peripheral blood mononuclear cells (PBMCs), obtained at new diagnosis, from a patient treated with antithyroid drugs. The receptors come from a man aged 35 to 55 with Graves disease. Each CDR3 is given without its conserved first and last residue. Each record gives: V gene, J gene, CDR3 protein.

V gene: TRBV20-1
J gene: TRBJ1-2
CDR3 protein: SARVAVEGYT

V gene: TRBV7-9
J gene: TRBJ1-5
CDR3 protein: ASSSYRGGIRNQPQH

V gene: TRBV4-2
J gene: TRBJ2-2
CDR3 protein: ASSQEVLAGTGELF

V gene: TRBV4-1
J gene: TRBJ1-2
CDR3 protein: ASSQGWGQGSYGYT

V gene: TRBV12-3/TRBV12-4
J gene: TRBJ1-6
CDR3 protein: ASSWRGGSSYNSPLH

V gene: TRBV5-6
J gene: TRBJ1-2
CDR3 protein: ASSQPPGVDYGYT

V gene: TRBV4-1
J gene: TRBJ1-2
CDR3 protein: ASSQDGVGYT

V gene: TRBV7-9
J gene: TRBJ2-3
CDR3 protein: ASSATGTGGGTDTQY

V gene: TRBV12-5
J gene: TRBJ2-1
CDR3 protein: ASGLGTSGVNEQF

V gene: TRBV15
J gene: TRBJ2-2
CDR3 protein: ATSRDLGRAGELF

V gene: TRBV20-1
J gene: TRBJ2-3
CDR3 protein: SASWGLAETDTQY

V gene: TRBV28
J gene: TRBJ2-1
CDR3 protein: ASSLWLAGGPNEQF

V gene: TRBV3-1
J gene: TRBJ2-7
CDR3 protein: ASSQYDRGLDEQY

V gene: TRBV20-1
J gene: TRBJ1-5
CDR3 protein: SARHRDRRVYSNQPQH

V gene: TRBV28
J gene: TRBJ2-3
CDR3 protein: ASTPGGTDTQY

V gene: TRBV12-3/TRBV12-4
J gene: TRBJ2-3
CDR3 protein: ASSLTGASTDTQY

V gene: TRBV28
J gene: TRBJ1-6
CDR3 protein: ASSILTGGNSPLH

V gene: TRBV5-1
J gene: TRBJ2-1
CDR3 protein: ASSSRVEGYNEQF

V gene: TRBV28
J gene: TRBJ1-2
CDR3 protein: ASSFLLRGYT

V gene: TRBV5-1
J gene: TRBJ2-3
CDR3 protein: ASSLAVGSDTQY

V gene: TRBV2
J gene: TRBJ2-5
CDR3 protein: ASSDQPQTQY

V gene: TRBV28
J gene: TRBJ2-3
CDR3 protein: ASSTPGQGQMDTQY

V gene: TRBV4-1
J gene: TRBJ2-3
CDR3 protein: ASSQEETDTQY

V gene: TRBV7-6
J gene: TRBJ2-7
CDR3 protein: ASSLWGNEQY

V gene: TRBV20-1
J gene: TRBJ2-2
CDR3 protein: SARGDSRNTGELF

V gene: TRBV30
J gene: TRBJ2-2
CDR3 protein: AWTPAGQGGVGELF

V gene: TRBV11-2
J gene: TRBJ2-5
CDR3 protein: ASSLDLQGTQY

V gene: TRBV3-1
J gene: .
CDR3 protein: VSSQRARGLGETQY

V gene: TRBV29-1
J gene: TRBJ2-7
CDR3 protein: SVGRTGASEQY

V gene: TRBV5-4
J gene: TRBJ2-3
CDR3 protein: ASRGGGHNTDTQY